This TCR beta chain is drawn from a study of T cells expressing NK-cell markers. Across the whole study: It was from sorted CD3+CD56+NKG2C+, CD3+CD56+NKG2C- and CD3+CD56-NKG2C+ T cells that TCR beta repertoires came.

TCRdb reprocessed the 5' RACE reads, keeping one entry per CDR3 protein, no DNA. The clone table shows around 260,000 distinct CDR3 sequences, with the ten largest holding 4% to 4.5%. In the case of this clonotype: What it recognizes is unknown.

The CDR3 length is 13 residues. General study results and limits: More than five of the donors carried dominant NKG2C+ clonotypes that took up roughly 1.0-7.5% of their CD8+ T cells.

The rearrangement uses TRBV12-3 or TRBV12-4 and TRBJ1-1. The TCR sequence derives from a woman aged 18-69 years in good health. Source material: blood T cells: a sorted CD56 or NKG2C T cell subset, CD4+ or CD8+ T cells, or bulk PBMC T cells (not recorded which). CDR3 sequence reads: CAGSRQQNTEAFF.